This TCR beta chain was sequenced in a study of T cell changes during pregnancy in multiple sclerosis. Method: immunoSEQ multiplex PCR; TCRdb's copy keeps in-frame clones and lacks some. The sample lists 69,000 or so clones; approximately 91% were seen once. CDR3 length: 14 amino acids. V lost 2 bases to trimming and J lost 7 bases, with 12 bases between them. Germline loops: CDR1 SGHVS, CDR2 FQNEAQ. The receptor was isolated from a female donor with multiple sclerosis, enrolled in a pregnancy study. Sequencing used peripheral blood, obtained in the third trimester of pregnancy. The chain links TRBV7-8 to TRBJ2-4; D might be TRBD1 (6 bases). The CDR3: CASSLRQAPNIQYF. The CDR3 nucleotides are TGTGCCAGCAGCTTAAGACAGGCTCCTAACATTCAGTACTTC.